One sample yielded the 15 T cell receptor beta chains listed below, sequenced in a study of cytomegalovirus exposure and HLA in healthy donors. A multiplex PCR was run with 60 Vbeta primers and 13 Jbeta primers. The assay was immunoSEQ multiplex PCR, and TCRdb's table has in-frame clones only and misses some. The sample holds some 200,000 clones, roughly 87% seen once. The sequenced sample consisted of PBMCs. These receptors came from a girl in the first two years of life in good health and CMV-seronegative.

The chain employs TRBV2 and TRBJ2-1; D possibly corresponds to TRBD1 (6 bases). The V gene lost 6 bases and the J gene lost 9 bases, with 12 bases spanning the gap. The CDR3 is 12 residues long. CDR1 and CDR2 from the germline V gene are SNHLY and FYNNEI. The CDR3 nucleotides read TGTGCCAGCAGACTACAGGGTGGTGAGCAGTTCTTC. This codes for CASRLQGGEQFF.

The chain links TRBV6-5 to TRBJ1-2; 11 nucleotides line up with TRBD1. CDR1 is MNHEY and CDR2 is SVGAGI in the germline V gene. The V segment lost 6 bases and the J segment 3 bases; nucleotides outside the gene matches: 3. The CDR3 consists of 14 residues. The CDR3 reads CASRLDRGHYGYTF. The CDR3 bases are TGTGCCAGCAGGCTGGACAGGGGGCACTATGGCTACACCTTC.

The V call is TRBV5-1, the J call TRBJ2-6; D is unclear. This CDR3 is 14 amino acids long. V was trimmed by 0 bases and J by 2 bases, leaving 3 bases between them. Germline V gene data show CDR1 as SGHRS and CDR2 as YFSETQ. The CDR3 sequence is CASSLVAGANVLTF. Written as DNA, the CDR3 is TGCGCCAGCAGCTTGGTCGCTGGGGCCAACGTCCTGACTTTC.

The chain is built from TRBV6-6 and TRBJ1-5; no clear D gene. The CDR3 has 16 amino acids. Trimming stripped 0 bases from V and 1 base from J, with 10 bases between. CDR1 is MNHNY, CDR2 SVGAGI, per germline (reference sequence). CDR3: CASSYSEVRSNQPQHF. The DNA of the CDR3 is TGTGCCAGCAGTTACTCGGAGGTTAGGAGCAATCAGCCCCAGCATTTT.

This clone was observed a single time. The genes are TRBV5-1 and TRBJ2-5; TRBD2 matches at 13 bases. V gave up 1 base and J gave up 11 bases; unmatched junction bases: 11. The CDR3 runs 16 residues. Germline V gene sequence: CDR1 SGHRS, CDR2 YFSETQ. The CDR3 reads CASSLSRTSGGGEQYF. The DNA of the CDR3 is TGCGCCAGCAGCTTGTCTCGGACTAGCGGGGGAGGAGAGCAGTACTTC.

The chain links TRBV19 to TRBJ2-3; TRBD1 aligns across 7 bases. The CDR3 loop spans 14 amino acids. In germline, CDR1 is LNHDA, CDR2 SQIVND (reference sequence). Trimming cost V 4 bases and J 5 bases; bases outside gene matches: 6. The CDR3 DNA sequence: TGTGCCAGTAGTAGCCGCCAGGGGGTAGATACGCAGTATTTT. The encoded protein is CASSSRQGVDTQYF.

V and J are TRBV11-3 and TRBJ2-1, with TRBD2 as a possible D gene (7 bases). The CDR3 sequence is 17 residues long. Germline-derived CDR1 and CDR2 are SGHNT and YENEEA. V was cut by 1 base and J by 10 bases, with 23 bases left in between. This chain's CDR3 is CASSLGGGGTANREQFF. The CDR3 DNA follows: TGTGCCAGCAGCTTAGGAGGGGGGGGGACTGCCAACAGGGAGCAGTTCTTC.

The chain carries TRBV6-1 and TRBJ2-7, with 11 positions matching TRBD2. The J segment lost 2 bases and the V segment lost 6 bases, leaving 6 bases of the junction unmatched. The CDR3 extends over 15 amino acids. Germline CDR1 and CDR2: MNHNS and SASEGT. DNA of the CDR3: TGTGCCAGCAGCGATAGCGGGAGGGTCCCCTACGAGCAGTACTTC. The encoded protein is CASSDSGRVPYEQYF.

This clone was picked up a small number of times. The chain joins TRBV5-4 to TRBJ2-7; D perhaps matches TRBD1 (5 bases). The germline V and J ends were trimmed by 7 bases and 2 bases, with 13 bases remaining between them. This CDR3 is built from 13 residues. The germline V gene encodes CDR1 SGHNT and CDR2 YYREEE (reference sequence). The CDR3 nucleotides read TGTGCCAGCCTCGACAGATCTACCTACGAGCAGTACTTC. Translating gives CASLDRSTYEQYF.

The chain employs TRBV27 and TRBJ2-2, with D perhaps matching TRBD1 (6 bases). The germline V gene has CDR1 MNHEY and CDR2 SMNVEV (reference sequence). With 2 bases removed from V and 4 bases from J, the gap between germline ends came to 8 bases. CDR3 size: 14 residues. The CDR3 sequence is CASSLIGGTGELFF. The CDR3 nucleotides are TGTGCCAGCAGTTTAATAGGGGGCACCGGGGAGCTGTTTTTT.

J is TRBJ2-1 and V is TRBV18, with 9 bases matching TRBD2. This CDR3 spans 12 amino acids. The V gene's germline CDR1 is KGHSH and CDR2 LQKENI. J gave up 8 bases and V 4 bases, and 0 bases lay outside the gene matches. CDR3 nucleotide sequence: TGTGCCAGCTCACGCGGGAGGGATGAGCAGTTCTTC. Its translation is CASSRGRDEQFF.

V and J are TRBV7-6 and TRBJ2-7, with 7 positions matching TRBD1. V shed 5 bases, J shed 5 bases, and the junction held 9 bases outside the gene matches. Germline lookup yields CDR1 SGHVS and CDR2 FNYEAQ. The CDR3 has 14 residues. Written as DNA, the CDR3 is TGTGCCAGCAGCCCAGCCGGACAGGCGGACGAGCAGTACTTC. It yields the protein CASSPAGQADEQYF.

The CDR3 region has the DNA TGTGCCAGCAGCTTAGGTGGGCCTAATCAGCCCCAGCATTTT. It yields the protein CASSLGGPNQPQHF. This chain joins TRBV11-2 and TRBJ1-5; D uncertain. This CDR3 region has 14 residues. Trimming took off 1 base at V and 4 bases at J, with 8 bases between the two ends. Per germline, CDR1 SGHAT and CDR2 FQNNGV.

This rearrangement joins TRBV25-1 to TRBJ2-1; the D gene is possibly TRBD2 (5 bases). In germline, CDR1 is MGHDK, CDR2 SYGVNS. The CDR3 length is 16 residues. V lost 1 base, J lost 1 base, and 11 bases lay in between. Written as DNA, the CDR3 is TGTGCCAGCAGTGAATCTACGGGAAGGTCCTACAATGAGCAGTTCTTC. The encoded protein is CASSESTGRSYNEQFF.

This CDR3 is CASSRDSLGEQYF. CDR3 bases: TGTGCCAGCAGCCGTGACAGCCTTGGAGAGCAGTACTTC. The V and J genes are TRBV5-4 and TRBJ2-7, with TRBD1 as a possible D gene (5 bases). The length of the CDR3 is 13 residues. Germline CDR1 SGHNT, CDR2 YYREEE (reference sequence). V lost 4 bases and J 7 bases, leaving 15 bases between the germline ends. Together with reference TRBV5-4 and TRBJ2-7, the CDR3 gives the full variable domain: ETGVTQSPTHLIKTRGQQVTLRCSSQSGHNTVSWYQQALGQGPQFIFQYYREEENGRGNFPPRFSGLQFPNYSSELNVNALELDDSALYLCASSRDSLGEQYFGPGTRLTVT.